This is a list of T cell receptor beta chains from one sample in a study of cytomegalovirus exposure and HLA in healthy donors. Only in-frame clones appear in the TCRdb table, and some are missing; sequencing was by immunoSEQ multiplex PCR. Of 100,000 to 150,000 clones listed, 70% to 85% were seen once; the top ten hold roughly 2%. The specimen sequenced was PBMCs. The origin of the receptors is a man aged 18 to 30 in good health and CMV-seronegative. Both conserved end residues are part of each CDR3. D genes are given only for firm matches. Only some rows state a clone size, as once, few, many or a class for expanded clones.

D | size | J | V | CDR3 | DNA
TRBD2 | once | TRBJ2-7 | TRBV10-3 | CAISTREGSPYEQYF | TGTGCCATCAGTACGAGGGAGGGTTCCCCCTACGAGCAGTACTTC
NA | few | TRBJ1-5 | TRBV2 | CASSRLLQPQHF | TGTGCCAGCAGCCGACTGCTTCAGCCCCAGCATTTT
NA | once | TRBJ1-2 | TRBV6-1 | CASSERGHNYGYTF | TGTGCCAGCAGTGAAAGGGGACATAACTATGGCTACACCTTC
NA | NA | TRBJ1-1 | TRBV18 | CASSPSGNTEAFF | TGTGCCAGCTCACCTTCCGGGAACACTGAAGCTTTCTTT
TRBD1 | few | TRBJ1-3 | TRBV6-1 | CASSFTGDSGNTIYF | TGTGCCAGCAGTTTTACAGGGGACTCTGGAAACACCATATATTTT
TRBD1 | NA | TRBJ2-3 | TRBV7-3 | CASSPGQGTDTQYF | TGTGCCAGCAGCCCAGGACAGGGTACAGATACGCAGTATTTT
NA | NA | TRBJ2-2 | TRBV6-1 | CASTQAGELFF | TGTGCCAGCACTCAGGCCGGGGAGCTGTTTTTT
NA | NA | TRBJ2-7 | TRBV6-1 | CASSALSAADSYEQYF | TGTGCCAGCAGTGCCCTCTCCGCGGCTGACTCCTACGAGCAGTACTTC
NA | NA | TRBJ2-3 | TRBV10-1 | CASSEGGSLTDTQYF | TGCGCCAGCAGTGAAGGAGGTTCCCTCACAGATACGCAGTATTTT
TRBD1 | NA | TRBJ2-2 | TRBV5-1 | CASSAQGQGSGELFF | TGCGCCAGCAGCGCCCAAGGACAGGGGTCCGGGGAGCTGTTTTTT
NA | NA | TRBJ2-5 | TRBV2 | CASSVRGETQYF | TGTGCCAGCAGTGTCAGGGGAGAGACCCAGTACTTC
NA | NA | TRBJ1-4 | TRBV25-1 | CASSVTGSQLFF | TGTGCCAGCAGTGTTACAGGGAGTCAACTGTTTTTT
NA | NA | TRBJ2-1 | TRBV5-1 | CASSAGHSYNEQFF | TGCGCCAGCAGTGCAGGTCACTCCTACAATGAGCAGTTCTTC
NA | NA | TRBJ1-1 | TRBV5-1 | CASSLAGVRAEAFF | TGCGCCAGCAGCTTGGCCGGGGTGAGGGCTGAAGCTTTCTTT
NA | NA | TRBJ2-7 | TRBV27 | CASSLSDTHYEQYF | TGTGCCAGCAGTTTGTCGGACACTCACTACGAGCAGTACTTC
TRBD2 | NA | TRBJ2-3 | TRBV2 | CASKRDLADRTDTQYF | TGTGCCAGCAAACGGGATCTAGCGGACCGCACAGATACGCAGTATTTT
NA | few | TRBJ2-2 | TRBV7-3 | CASSLLGNTGELFF | TGTGCCAGCAGTCTCCTAGGGAACACCGGGGAGCTGTTTTTT